Listed below are T cell receptor beta chains from one sample, sequenced in a study of response to subunit inactivated influenza vaccine. TCRdb ran MiXCR on the RT-PCR reads and lists one entry per CDR3 protein. The repertoire consists of fewer than 750,000 distinct CDR3 sequences, with 12% to 15% occurring once and the leading ten covering approximately 12%. The sequences come from PBMCs from blood, collected about 11 days after vaccination. The receptors stem from a man aged 50-60 years who received an inactivated influenza vaccine. Each CDR3 is given with its conserved first and last residue. The order of the fields is V gene, J gene, CDR3 length, D gene, clone size, CDR3 protein, CDR3 DNA. A D gene is named only where the DNA matches it firmly. A clone size is listed for some rows: how often the clone was seen (once, few, many), or a class if it is expanded.

v_call: TRBV20-1
j_call: TRBJ2-5
cdr3_length: 13
d_call: TRBD1
clone_size: few
cdr3_aa: CSAHTGGWETQYF
cdr3_nt: TGCAGTGCTCACACAGGGGGCTGGGAGACCCAGTACTTC

v_call: TRBV6-5
j_call: TRBJ1-4
cdr3_length: 13
d_call: .
clone_size: many
cdr3_aa: CASSYSQGEKLFF
cdr3_nt: TGTGCCAGCAGTTACTCGCAGGGGGAAAAACTGTTTTTT

v_call: TRBV28
j_call: TRBJ1-1
cdr3_length: 14
d_call: .
clone_size: .
cdr3_aa: CASRTQQGGTEAFF
cdr3_nt: TGTGCCAGCAGAACCCAACAGGGAGGCACTGAAGCTTTCTTT

v_call: TRBV18
j_call: TRBJ1-5
cdr3_length: 14
d_call: .
clone_size: few
cdr3_aa: CASSYTTDYGPQHF
cdr3_nt: TGTGCCAGCTCATATACAACGGACTACGGGCCCCAGCATTTT

v_call: TRBV29-1
j_call: TRBJ2-5
cdr3_length: 14
d_call: .
clone_size: .
cdr3_aa: CSVGGTFGRETQYF
cdr3_nt: TGCAGCGTTGGAGGGACATTCGGGCGAGAGACCCAGTACTTC

v_call: TRBV9
j_call: TRBJ1-1
cdr3_length: 15
d_call: .
clone_size: few
cdr3_aa: CASSVGSQSNTEAFF
cdr3_nt: TGTGCCAGCAGCGTAGGAAGCCAGTCGAACACTGAAGCTTTCTTT

v_call: TRBV5-1
j_call: TRBJ1-1
cdr3_length: 13
d_call: .
clone_size: many
cdr3_aa: CASSFQVNTEAFF
cdr3_nt: TGCGCCAGCAGCTTCCAGGTGAACACTGAAGCTTTCTTT

v_call: TRBV20-1
j_call: TRBJ2-5
cdr3_length: 13
d_call: .
clone_size: .
cdr3_aa: CSAGRKLKETQYF
cdr3_nt: TGCAGTGCCGGACGGAAATTAAAAGAGACCCAGTACTTC

v_call: TRBV7-2
j_call: TRBJ2-2
cdr3_length: 16
d_call: .
clone_size: .
cdr3_aa: CASSLGGAGGTGELFF
cdr3_nt: TGTGCCAGCAGCTTAGGGGGGGCCGGCGGCACCGGGGAGCTGTTTTTT

v_call: TRBV5-1
j_call: TRBJ2-6
cdr3_length: 15
d_call: .
clone_size: many
cdr3_aa: CASSLVSSGANVLTF
cdr3_nt: TGCGCCAGCAGCTTGGTAAGCTCTGGGGCCAACGTCCTGACTTTC

v_call: TRBV10-3
j_call: TRBJ2-2
cdr3_length: 13
d_call: TRBD1
clone_size: .
cdr3_aa: CAARQGATGELFF
cdr3_nt: TGTGCCGCCCGACAGGGAGCCACCGGGGAGCTGTTTTTT

v_call: TRBV12-3/TRBV12-4
j_call: TRBJ2-1
cdr3_length: 17
d_call: .
clone_size: few
cdr3_aa: CASSLVQGSSSYNEQFF
cdr3_nt: TGTGCCAGCAGTTTAGTACAAGGGAGTTCGTCCTACAATGAGCAGTTCTTC